These 30 T cell receptor beta chains were sequenced from one sample in a study of siplizumab effects on memory and regulatory T cells. Sequencing was performed with immunoSEQ multiplex PCR; in TCRdb, only in-frame clones are kept and a portion is missing. The profile covers 70,000 or so clones, with less than 95% appearing a single time and over 25% taken by the ten largest. The sequenced sample consisted of CD8+ T cells sorted from blood. These receptors were collected from a human donor in good health.

This clone was detected once. The CDR3 spells CSVEWWDTYGYTF. CDR3 bases: TGCAGCGTTGAATGGTGGGATACTTATGGCTACACCTTC. The gene calls are TRBV29-1 and TRBJ1-2; D is unresolved. The CDR3 has 13 amino acids. Germline lookup yields CDR1 SQVTM and CDR2 ANQGSEA. Trimming took off 2 bases at V and 5 bases at J, with 12 bases between the two ends.

The chain joins TRBV4-1 to TRBJ2-2, with D uncertain. The germline CDR1 and CDR2 sequences are MGHRA and YSYEKL. The length of the CDR3 is 11 residues. V gave up 8 bases and J gave up 2 bases, with 3 bases separating them. CDR3 in amino acids: CASANTGELFF. CDR3 coding DNA: TGCGCCAGCGCTAACACCGGGGAGCTGTTTTTT.

The chain joins TRBV5-4 to TRBJ1-2, with 10 bases lining up with TRBD1. Germline V gives CDR1 SGHNT, CDR2 YYREEE (reference sequence). V trimming: 5 bases; J trimming: 4 bases; junction bases outside the gene matches: 8. The CDR3 is 15 residues long. CDR3 sequence (DNA): TGTGCCAGCAGGGGGACAGGGGACATTCTCTATGGCTACACCTTC. Protein: CASRGTGDILYGYTF.

The genes are TRBV5-5 and TRBJ2-1; D uncertain. The CDR3 is made up of 14 amino acids. V gave up 0 bases and J gave up 1 base, with 5 bases separating them. CDR1 SGHKS and CDR2 YYEKEE come from the germline V gene (reference sequence). Here the CDR3 reads CASSLAVSYNEQFF. The CDR3, as DNA: TGTGCCAGCAGCTTGGCCGTGTCCTACAATGAGCAGTTCTTC.

The chain has TRBV6-5 and TRBJ2-7; 8 nucleotides line up with TRBD1. CDR3 length equals 14 residues. The germline gives CDR1 MNHEY, CDR2 SVGAGI. V was pared by 4 bases and J by 1 base, with 3 bases of the junction left unmatched. DNA for the CDR3: TGTGCCAGCAGTTCAACAGGGGGATCCTACGAGCAGTACTTC. Residues: CASSSTGGSYEQYF.

The chain joins TRBV7-9 to TRBJ1-4, with 7 nucleotides matching TRBD1. Germline CDR1 and CDR2: SEHNR and FQNEAQ (reference sequence). The CDR3 runs 14 residues. Germline trimming cut 5 bases from V and 7 bases from J; bases unmatched to any gene: 7. CDR3: CASSGTVSGEKLFF. CDR3 in DNA: TGTGCCAGCAGCGGGACAGTCTCGGGTGAAAAACTGTTTTTT.

This rearrangement joins TRBV29-1 to TRBJ1-1; maybe TRBD1 (5 bases). Germline values: CDR1 SQVTM, CDR2 ANQGSEA. CDR3 size: 14 residues. The V end was cut by 8 bases, the J end by 4 bases, with 20 bases between. Here the CDR3 DNA reads TGCAGCATAAGCAGGGTTAGTTTATTCACTGAAGCTTTCTTT. This gives the protein CSISRVSLFTEAFF.

The chain has TRBV10-3 and TRBJ2-7, with no clear D. This CDR3 spans 11 amino acids. V lost 4 bases, J lost 2 bases, and 3 bases lay in between. The germline V gene has CDR1 ENHRY and CDR2 SYGVKD. CDR3 protein: CAISGTYEQYF. The DNA for the CDR3 is TGTGCCATCAGTGGGACCTACGAGCAGTACTTC.

This chain connects TRBV27 to TRBJ2-3, with TRBD2 identical over 8 bases. Germline loops: CDR1 MNHEY, CDR2 SMNVEV (reference sequence). The CDR3 extends over 17 amino acids. Unmatched junction bases numbered 11, after V lost 4 bases and J lost 2 bases. Written as DNA, the CDR3 is TGTGCCAGCAGTTGCCTTCGGATTAGCGGGGACACAGATACGCAGTATTTT. It is translated as CASSCLRISGDTDTQYF.

This clone was counted a single time. The chain is built from TRBV4-2 and TRBJ1-1; 12 nucleotides line up with TRBD1. In germline, CDR1 is LGHNA, CDR2 YNFKEQ. V shed 4 bases and J 7 bases; nucleotides not matched to a gene: 4. The CDR3 is 14 amino acids. The DNA for the CDR3 is TGTGCCAGCAGCCCGGGACAGGGGGCCATTGAAGCTTTCTTT. Its translation: CASSPGQGAIEAFF.

This clone was found a few times. CDR3 amino acids: CSVSERPDRNYGYTF. CDR3 bases: TGCAGCGTTTCCGAACGACCCGACAGGAACTATGGCTACACCTTC. The V gene is TRBV29-1, the J gene TRBJ1-2, with D tentatively TRBD1 (6 bases). Germline loops: CDR1 SQVTM, CDR2 ANQGSEA. This CDR3 region has 15 residues. V was cut by 5 bases and J by 2 bases, with 18 bases left in between.

V usage is TRBV7-8 and J usage is TRBJ2-3; the D is unclear. This CDR3 contains 15 residues. Trimming stripped 5 bases from V and 0 bases from J, with 12 bases between. Germline assignment: CDR1 SGHVS and CDR2 FQNEAQ. DNA for the CDR3: TGTGCCAGCAGCCCTAGGACCAGGAGCACAGATACGCAGTATTTT. Translated: CASSPRTRSTDTQYF.

The chain carries TRBV5-5 and TRBJ2-5; D may be TRBD2 (6 bases). CDR3 length equals 14 residues. Germline V gene sequence: CDR1 SGHKS, CDR2 YYEKEE (reference sequence). V was trimmed by 5 bases and J by 2 bases, leaving 13 bases between them. CDR3 loop: CASRTATRQETQYF. The CDR3 DNA follows: TGTGCCAGCAGAACAGCGACTAGACAAGAGACCCAGTACTTC.

The chain combines TRBV15 with TRBJ2-7; D is perhaps TRBD2 (6 bases). CDR3 length: 14 residues. The V gene's germline CDR1 is LNHNV and CDR2 YYDKDF (reference sequence). Trimming shortened V by 5 bases and J by 5 bases, and 16 bases separated the two germline ends. The CDR3 here is CATSRRLELDEQYF. For the CDR3, the DNA is TGTGCCACCAGCCGTCGACTAGAACTCGACGAGCAGTACTTC.

This sequence joins TRBV27 and TRBJ2-7, with D maybe TRBD1 (5 bases). CDR1 MNHEY and CDR2 SMNVEV come from the germline V gene (reference sequence). V was pared by 8 bases and J by 2 bases, with 10 bases between. The CDR3 runs to 12 residues. The CDR3 is CASGARPYEQYF. CDR3 DNA: TGTGCCAGCGGGGCCCGCCCCTACGAGCAGTACTTC.

The chain has TRBV11-2 and TRBJ1-3; the match to TRBD1 covers 8 bases. Germline V gene sequence: CDR1 SGHAT, CDR2 FQNNGV. Trimming at V came to 0 bases and at J to 2 bases, leaving 0 bases not matched to a gene. The length of the CDR3 is 15 residues. CDR3 region: CASSLDRGPGNTIYF. The CDR3 region has the DNA TGTGCCAGCAGCTTAGACAGGGGGCCTGGAAACACCATATATTTT. Based on the CDR3 plus reference TRBV11-2 and TRBJ1-3, the full variable domain is EAGVAQSPRYKIIEKRQSVAFWCNPISGHATLYWYQQILGQGPKLLIQFQNNGVVDDSQLPKDRFSAERLKGVDSTLKIQPAKLEDSAVYLCASSLDRGPGNTIYFGEGSWLTVV.

This chain connects TRBV5-1 to TRBJ2-7, with D unclear. V was shortened by 0 bases and J by 4 bases, with 5 bases between the two germline ends. This CDR3 has 12 residues. CDR1 is SGHRS, CDR2 YFSETQ, per germline. The CDR3 loop is CASSLEGYEQYF. The DNA for the CDR3 is TGCGCCAGCAGCTTGGAGGGTTACGAGCAGTACTTC.

DNA for the CDR3: TGTGCCAGCAGTTACTCAGGGGGGGTGTACACTGAAGCTTTCTTT. Amino acids: CASSYSGGVYTEAFF. The chain combines TRBV27 with TRBJ1-1, with 7 bases lining up with TRBD1. CDR1 and CDR2 from the germline V gene are MNHEY and SMNVEV (reference sequence). This CDR3 spans 15 amino acids. V shed 4 bases and J 3 bases; nucleotides not matched to a gene: 8.

The rearrangement uses TRBV27 and TRBJ2-7; a weak D match, TRBD2 (5 bases). The CDR3 runs 14 residues. The ends were cut back, 2 bases at V and 1 base at J, with 9 bases in the middle. Germline CDR1 and CDR2: MNHEY and SMNVEV (reference sequence). CDR3 protein: CASSLVSGSYEQYF. Here the CDR3 DNA reads TGTGCCAGCAGTTTAGTAAGCGGTTCCTACGAGCAGTACTTC.

The V call is TRBV5-6, the J call TRBJ1-5; no clear D gene. This CDR3 region has 12 residues. Germline V CDR1 and CDR2: SGHDT, YYEEEE. V lost 4 bases and J 7 bases, leaving 9 bases between the germline ends. CDR3 sequence reads: CASSGRGQPQHF. The CDR3 nucleotides read TGTGCCAGCAGCGGCAGAGGACAGCCCCAGCATTTT. Full variable domain (missing parts from reference TRBV5-6 and TRBJ1-5): DAGVTQSPTHLIKTRGQQVTLRCSPKSGHDTVSWYQQALGQGPQFIFQYYEEEERQRGNFPDRFSGHQFPNYSSELNVNALLLGDSALYLCASSGRGQPQHFGDGTRLSIL.

The chain couples TRBV9 to TRBJ2-2; D is perhaps TRBD2 (5 bases). The V end was cut by 3 bases, the J end by 5 bases, with 14 bases between. CDR3 length: 15 amino acids. Germline V lookup: CDR1 SGDLS, CDR2 YYNGEE. This CDR3 is CASSAPRRVTGELFF. CDR3 bases: TGTGCCAGCAGCGCCCCGCGGCGGGTAACCGGGGAGCTGTTTTTT. Full variable domain (remainder filled in from reference TRBV9 and TRBJ2-2): DSGVTQTPKHLITATGQRVTLRCSPRSGDLSVYWYQQSLDQGLQFLIQYYNGEERAKGNILERFSAQQFPDLHSELNLSSLELGDSALYFCASSAPRRVTGELFFGEGSRLTVL.

The chain has TRBV11-2 and TRBJ2-7; the D is unclear. The germline V gene has CDR1 SGHAT and CDR2 FQNNGV. This CDR3 comprises 15 residues. V lost 5 bases, J lost 0 bases, and 14 bases lay in between. The chain's CDR3 is CASSARTVSSYEQYF. The CDR3 bases are TGTGCCAGCAGCGCAAGGACGGTGAGCTCCTACGAGCAGTACTTC.

The chain uses TRBV2 and TRBJ2-4; D gene ambiguous. V lost 8 bases and J lost 2, with 10 bases in between. The CDR3 is 13 residues long. CDR1 and CDR2 (germline): SNHLY, FYNNEI. The CDR3 loop is CASLGNPKNIQYF. In DNA form, the CDR3 reads TGTGCCAGCCTTGGGAATCCCAAAAACATTCAGTACTTC. Using reference TRBV2 and TRBJ2-4 for the parts outside the CDR3, the full variable domain is EPEVTQTPSHQVTQMGQEVILRCVPISNHLYFYWYRQILGQKVEFLVSFYNNEISEKSEIFDDQFSVERPDGSNFTLKIRSTKLEDSAMYFCASLGNPKNIQYFGAGTRLSVL.

The chain has TRBV9 and TRBJ2-4; 8 bases are shared with TRBD2. The CDR3 has 15 residues. With V trimmed by 0 bases and J by 3 bases, 2 bases remained unmatched. Per the germline V gene, CDR1 is SGDLS and CDR2 is YYNGEE. In DNA form, the CDR3 reads TGTGCCAGCAGCGTAGCGGGAGGGATCAAAAACATTCAGTACTTC. Translating it yields CASSVAGGIKNIQYF.

The CDR3 bases are TGTGCCAGCAGTGAAGCGCGTTACTCCTACGAGCAGTACTTC. The encoded protein is CASSEARYSYEQYF. The chain uses TRBV2 and TRBJ2-7, with D unresolved. CDR3 length: 14 amino acids. Deletions cut 0 bases from V and 0 bases from J, with 6 bases between. Germline CDR1 reads SNHLY; CDR2 reads FYNNEI. Drawing the rest from reference TRBV2 and TRBJ2-7, the complete variable domain is EPEVTQTPSHQVTQMGQEVILRCVPISNHLYFYWYRQILGQKVEFLVSFYNNEISEKSEIFDDQFSVERPDGSNFTLKIRSTKLEDSAMYFCASSEARYSYEQYFGPGTRLTVT.

The rearrangement uses TRBV15 and TRBJ1-2; weak D call: TRBD1 (6 bases). The CDR3 is 15 residues long. Germline CDR1 and CDR2: LNHNV and YYDKDF (reference sequence). With 0 bases removed from V and 3 bases from J, the gap between germline ends came to 11 bases. CDR3 sequence: CATSRDPGAYYGYTF. The CDR3 DNA reads as TGTGCCACCAGCAGAGATCCGGGGGCGTACTATGGCTACACCTTC.

The chain couples TRBV27 to TRBJ2-2; TRBD2 matches 7 bases. CDR1 is MNHEY, CDR2 SMNVEV, per germline (reference sequence). The CDR3 is 16 amino acids. Losses at the gene ends were 8 bases for V and 3 bases for J; bases not matched to a gene: 12. CDR3 protein: CASLGLAAEYTGELFF. Here the CDR3 DNA reads TGTGCCAGCCTGGGTCTAGCGGCAGAATACACCGGGGAGCTGTTTTTT.

The chain links TRBV2 to TRBJ1-5; D possibly corresponds to TRBD1 (5 bases). The germline V gene encodes CDR1 SNHLY and CDR2 FYNNEI. Trimming took off 8 bases at V and 4 bases at J, with 21 bases between the two ends. The CDR3 totals 16 residues. This CDR3 reads CASLPVPRDLNQPQHF. The CDR3, as DNA: TGTGCCAGCCTTCCAGTTCCGCGGGACTTGAATCAGCCCCAGCATTTT.

V usage is TRBV5-8 and J usage is TRBJ2-7; D gene ambiguous. The CDR3 has 15 residues. Germline assignment: CDR1 SGHTS and CDR2 YDEGEE. V was pared by 0 bases and J by 6 bases, with 16 bases between. DNA for the CDR3: TGTGCCAGCAGCTTGGGGGTCAGCCCTCCGGCCGAGCAGTACTTC. This gives the protein CASSLGVSPPAEQYF.

J is TRBJ2-1 and V is TRBV7-9; TRBD1 or TRBD2 may be the D gene (5 bases each). The CDR3 is made up of 13 amino acids. The germline CDR1 and CDR2 sequences are SEHNR and FQNEAQ (reference sequence). V dropped 3 bases and J dropped 6 bases, with 9 bases sitting between them. The CDR3 nucleotides are TGTGCCAGCAGCTTGGGGCTAGCCAATGAGCAGTTCTTC. Residues: CASSLGLANEQFF.